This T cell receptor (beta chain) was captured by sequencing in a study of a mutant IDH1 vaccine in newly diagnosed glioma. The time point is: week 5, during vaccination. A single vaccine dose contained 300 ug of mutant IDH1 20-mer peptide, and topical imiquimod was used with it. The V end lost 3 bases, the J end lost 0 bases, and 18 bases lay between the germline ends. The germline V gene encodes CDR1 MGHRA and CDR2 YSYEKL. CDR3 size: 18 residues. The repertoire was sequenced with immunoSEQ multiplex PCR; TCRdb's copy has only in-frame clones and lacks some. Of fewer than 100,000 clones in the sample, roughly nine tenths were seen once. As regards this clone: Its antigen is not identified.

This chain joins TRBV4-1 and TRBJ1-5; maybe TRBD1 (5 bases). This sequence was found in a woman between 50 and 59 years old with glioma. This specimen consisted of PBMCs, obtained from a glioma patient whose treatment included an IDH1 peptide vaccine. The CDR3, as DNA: TGCGCCAGCAGCCACGGGGCACGGGGAGGGTATAGCAATCAGCCCCAGCATTTT. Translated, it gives CASSHGARGGYSNQPQHF.